Each of the 28 T cell receptor beta chains below was sequenced from the same sample in a study of cytomegalovirus exposure and HLA in healthy donors. PCR primers comprised 60 Vbeta and 13 Jbeta primers. The protocol was immunoSEQ multiplex PCR, while the TCRdb copy is restricted to in-frame clones and leaves out a portion. The data show under 200,000 clones, roughly 80% seen once. Sequencing input: PBMCs. The receptors were sampled from a woman aged 45-59 years in good health and CMV-seronegative.

V gene TRBV29-1 combines with J gene TRBJ1-5; 10 nucleotides agree with TRBD1. Per germline, CDR1 SQVTM and CDR2 ANQGSEA. This CDR3 contains 14 residues. Germline trimming cut 4 bases from V and 6 bases from J; bases unmatched to any gene: 6. This chain's CDR3 is CSVGDRQGAQPQHF. The CDR3 DNA reads as TGCAGCGTTGGGGACCGACAGGGGGCTCAGCCCCAGCATTTT.

V gene TRBV29-1 combines with J gene TRBJ2-2; 8 bases fit TRBD1. The V gene end was trimmed by 6 bases and the J gene end by 6 bases; junction bases not matched to a gene: 9. Germline loops: CDR1 SQVTM, CDR2 ANQGSEA. The CDR3 contains 14 residues. The CDR3 DNA follows: TGCAGCGTCAGGACAGGGAGAAGCTCCGGGGAGCTGTTTTTT. Translating it yields CSVRTGRSSGELFF.

The chain combines TRBV7-9 with TRBJ1-1; possible D gene TRBD1, 5 bases. Deletions cut 0 bases from V and 5 bases from J, with 13 bases between. From germline, CDR1 is SEHNR and CDR2 FQNEAQ (reference sequence). The CDR3 runs to 15 residues. CDR3 sequence reads: CASSLASGIGTEAFF. The DNA for the CDR3 is TGTGCCAGCAGCTTAGCCTCAGGGATAGGAACTGAAGCTTTCTTT.

The chain has TRBV6-1 and TRBJ2-5; D not resolved. In germline, CDR1 is MNHNS, CDR2 SASEGT. The CDR3 length is 16 residues. V lost 0 bases and J lost 2, with 13 bases in between. The CDR3: CASSEAPRLDQETQYF. In DNA, the CDR3 is TGTGCCAGCAGTGAAGCGCCCAGGTTGGATCAAGAGACCCAGTACTTC.

On this clone itself: At one end, the junction sequence differs from germline, possibly due to a read error. V and J are TRBV6-5 and TRBJ2-4, with a possible D match to TRBD1 (7 bases). The length of the CDR3 is 14 residues. Per germline, CDR1 MNHEY and CDR2 SVGAGI. The CDR3 loop reads CANSYSQGRNIQYF. CDR3 sequence (DNA): TGTGCCAACAGTTACTCACAGGGGAGGAACATTCAGTACTTC.

This clone was recorded once. The rearrangement links TRBV10-2 to TRBJ2-7; D is perhaps TRBD2 (5 bases). With 8 bases removed from V and 0 bases from J, the gap between germline ends came to 20 bases. The CDR3 has 16 residues. Germline CDR1 WSHSY, CDR2 SAAADI. CDR3 sequence reads: CASRANLGRGSYEQYF. CDR3 nucleotide sequence: TGCGCCAGCCGGGCCAACCTAGGGAGAGGCTCCTACGAGCAGTACTTC.

The CDR3 bases are TGCGCCAGCAGCCAAGATCGCGGCAGGGTGTTGGACCACACTGAAGCTTTCTTT. It codes for CASSQDRGRVLDHTEAFF. The genes are TRBV4-1 and TRBJ1-1, with D perhaps TRBD1 (5 bases). The CDR3 contains 18 residues. The V end lost 0 bases, the J end lost 3 bases, and 20 bases lay between the germline ends. Germline V CDR1 and CDR2: MGHRA, YSYEKL.

The chain is built from TRBV10-3 and TRBJ2-1; TRBD2 matches at 14 bases. J was trimmed by 10 bases and V by 6 bases; bases with no gene match: 5. Germline lookup yields CDR1 ENHRY and CDR2 SYGVKD. The length of the CDR3 is 14 residues. The CDR3 here is CAIRGTSGSSEQFF. CDR3 DNA sequence: TGTGCCATCAGAGGGACTAGCGGGAGTTCCGAGCAGTTCTTC.

This clone was recorded a few times. The V and J genes are TRBV13 and TRBJ2-2; D is undetermined. Germline values: CDR1 PRHDT, CDR2 FYEKMQ (reference sequence). The CDR3 contains 13 residues. V was pared by 7 bases and J by 5 bases, with 11 bases between. The CDR3 loop is CASTGLKTGELFF. The DNA for the CDR3 is TGTGCCAGCACAGGCCTTAAAACCGGGGAGCTGTTTTTT.

CDR3 in amino acids: CASSLSGEAAEAFF. In DNA, the CDR3 is TGTGCCAGCAGCTTGTCTGGGGAAGCGGCTGAAGCTTTCTTT. V gene TRBV5-7 combines with J gene TRBJ1-1; D gene ambiguous. TRBV5-7 is an open reading frame, and its role is uncertain. The CDR3 loop spans 14 amino acids. The V end was cut by 1 base, the J end by 6 bases, with 13 bases between.

The V gene is TRBV11-2, the J gene TRBJ2-7, with D hard to call. The germline V and J ends were trimmed by 1 base and 3 bases, with 7 bases remaining between them. The CDR3 totals 13 residues. CDR1 and CDR2 (germline): SGHAT, FQNNGV. The CDR3, as DNA: TGTGCCAGCAGCTTAGCAGGAATCTACGAGCAGTACTTC. Its protein product is CASSLAGIYEQYF.

V usage is TRBV19 and J usage is TRBJ1-4; D might be TRBD1 (6 bases). Between the trimmed V and J ends, which lost 6 bases and 5 bases, there was a span of 16 bases. The germline V gene encodes CDR1 LNHDA and CDR2 SQIVND (reference sequence). CDR3 length: 15 amino acids. DNA for the CDR3: TGTGCCAGTAGACTCCGGGACACGGAGAATGAAAAACTGTTTTTT. Translated, it gives CASRLRDTENEKLFF. Full variable domain (remainder filled in from reference TRBV19 and TRBJ1-4): DGGITQSPKYLFRKEGQNVTLSCEQNLNHDAMYWYRQDPGQGLRLIYYSQIVNDFQKGDIAEGYSVSREKKESFPLTVTSAQKNPTAFYLCASRLRDTENEKLFFGSGTQLSVL.

This sequence joins TRBV11-2 and TRBJ2-7, with TRBD2 identical over 11 bases. The CDR3 totals 18 residues. V lost 2 bases and J lost 1; bases outside the gene matches: 10. The germline CDR1 and CDR2 sequences are SGHAT and FQNNGV. The CDR3 DNA is TGTGCCAGCAGCTTATACGTAGCGGGAGGGCCGCAATCCTACGAGCAGTACTTC. Amino acid sequence: CASSLYVAGGPQSYEQYF. The full variable domain, completed using reference TRBV11-2 and TRBJ2-7, is EAGVAQSPRYKIIEKRQSVAFWCNPISGHATLYWYQQILGQGPKLLIQFQNNGVVDDSQLPKDRFSAERLKGVDSTLKIQPAKLEDSAVYLCASSLYVAGGPQSYEQYFGPGTRLTVT.

The chain recombines TRBV14 with TRBJ2-3; 14 bases agree with TRBD2. CDR3 length equals 18 residues. V lost 4 bases to trimming and J lost 5 bases; unmatched junction nucleotides: 11. From germline, CDR1 is SGHDN and CDR2 FVKESK. CDR3 DNA: TGTGCCAGCAGCCCCCCGACTAGCGGGAGGGCTTTTCGAGATACGCAGTATTTT. This encodes CASSPPTSGRAFRDTQYF. The full variable domain, in which reference TRBV14 and TRBJ2-3 provide the parts outside the CDR3, is EAGVTQFPSHSVIEKGQTVTLRCDPISGHDNLYWYRRVMGKEIKFLLHFVKESKQDESGMPNNRFLAERTGGTYSTLKVQPAELEDSGVYFCASSPPTSGRAFRDTQYFGPGTRLTVL.

The J gene is TRBJ1-1, the V gene TRBV19; D is possibly TRBD1 (5 bases). The CDR3 has 13 amino acids. V was trimmed by 8 bases and J by 1 base, leaving 11 bases between them. Germline-derived CDR1 and CDR2 are LNHDA and SQIVND (reference sequence). The CDR3 DNA reads as TGTGCCAGTTCACAGGTGCAGAACACTGAAGCTTTCTTT. Amino acids: CASSQVQNTEAFF.

This chain uses TRBV15 with TRBJ2-2, with TRBD2 as a possible D gene (6 bases). This CDR3 is 22 amino acids long. Germline values: CDR1 LNHNV, CDR2 YYDKDF (reference sequence). V lost 3 bases and J lost 6, with 35 bases in between. CDR3 amino acids: CATSRAWGLVALAGSFAGELFF. The CDR3 nucleotides are TGTGCCACCAGCAGGGCCTGGGGTTTAGTCGCACTAGCCGGTTCCTTCGCCGGGGAGCTGTTTTTT.

V usage is TRBV29-1 and J usage is TRBJ2-3; TRBD2 is a possible D gene (5 bases). The CDR3 totals 14 residues. Germline V lookup: CDR1 SQVTM, CDR2 ANQGSEA. V lost 5 bases and J 0 bases, leaving 12 bases between the germline ends. In nucleotides, the CDR3 is TGCAGCGTTTTTGGAGCGGCAAGCACAGATACGCAGTATTTT. This translates into CSVFGAASTDTQYF.

This clone was observed a few times. This chain uses TRBV6-1 with TRBJ2-5; 8 bases align to TRBD2. Germline trimming cut 6 bases from V and 0 bases from J; bases unmatched to any gene: 6. From germline, CDR1 is MNHNS and CDR2 SASEGT. The CDR3 spans 15 residues. This CDR3 reads CASRLSGTHQETQYF. CDR3 DNA sequence: TGTGCCAGCAGACTTAGCGGGACCCACCAAGAGACCCAGTACTTC.

The chain uses TRBV5-6 and TRBJ1-1; the D gene is possibly TRBD1 (5 bases). CDR1 is SGHDT, CDR2 YYEEEE, per germline. The length of the CDR3 is 14 residues. V dropped 4 bases and J dropped 1 base, with 11 bases sitting between them. The DNA for the CDR3 is TGTGCCAGCAGCCTCCTAGACAGGAACACTGAAGCTTTCTTT. Its protein product is CASSLLDRNTEAFF.

CDR3 residues: CASSLQGADGYTF. The CDR3 bases are TGTGCCAGCAGCTTACAGGGGGCGGATGGCTACACCTTC. J is TRBJ1-2 and V is TRBV7-3; 8 nucleotides match TRBD1. The CDR3 is made up of 13 amino acids. The V gene end was trimmed by 2 bases and the J gene end by 6 bases; junction bases not matched to a gene: 2. CDR1 is SGHTA and CDR2 is FQGTGA in the germline V gene.

This chain uses TRBV15 with TRBJ2-3, with 7 bases identical to TRBD2. The junction had 10 bases not matched to a gene; V was cut back by 1 base and J by 3 bases. The CDR3 spans 17 residues. Germline assignment: CDR1 LNHNV and CDR2 YYDKDF (reference sequence). The CDR3 here is CATSRVPSGKGTDTQYF. CDR3 DNA: TGTGCCACCAGCAGAGTTCCTAGCGGAAAGGGAACAGATACGCAGTATTTT.

The rearrangement joins TRBV11-2 to TRBJ2-1; 12 bases match TRBD2. The CDR3 totals 17 residues. Germline loops: CDR1 SGHAT, CDR2 FQNNGV. V lost 3 bases to trimming and J lost 7 bases; unmatched junction nucleotides: 10. The CDR3 sequence: CASSLELAGGPPNEQFF. For the CDR3, the DNA is TGTGCCAGCAGCTTGGAACTAGCGGGAGGACCCCCAAATGAGCAGTTCTTC. The whole variable domain, remainder taken from reference TRBV11-2 and TRBJ2-1, is EAGVAQSPRYKIIEKRQSVAFWCNPISGHATLYWYQQILGQGPKLLIQFQNNGVVDDSQLPKDRFSAERLKGVDSTLKIQPAKLEDSAVYLCASSLELAGGPPNEQFFGPGTRLTVL.

The genes are TRBV10-2 and TRBJ1-5; D may be TRBD1 (5 bases). V gave up 6 bases and J gave up 4 bases, with 16 bases separating them. The CDR3 loop spans 15 amino acids. The V gene's germline CDR1 is WSHSY and CDR2 SAAADI. The CDR3 here is CASRGDLGRNQPQHF. CDR3 DNA sequence: TGCGCCAGCAGGGGGGACTTGGGCCGAAATCAGCCCCAGCATTTT.

This clone was picked up one time. The chain carries TRBV2 and TRBJ2-3; 8 positions match TRBD1. J gave up 1 base and V 6 bases, and 6 bases lay outside the gene matches. Looked up from germline, CDR1 is SNHLY and CDR2 is FYNNEI. CDR3 length: 15 amino acids. The CDR3 sequence: CASREQGVRTDTQYF. CDR3 DNA: TGTGCCAGCAGAGAACAGGGGGTACGCACAGATACGCAGTATTTT. The variable domain in full, completed from reference TRBV2 and TRBJ2-3, reads EPEVTQTPSHQVTQMGQEVILRCVPISNHLYFYWYRQILGQKVEFLVSFYNNEISEKSEIFDDQFSVERPDGSNFTLKIRSTKLEDSAMYFCASREQGVRTDTQYFGPGTRLTVL.

Written as DNA, the CDR3 is TGTGCCACCAGCAGAGATTTGGCCCACTCTGGAAACACCATATATTTT. It specifies CATSRDLAHSGNTIYF. The chain has TRBV15 and TRBJ1-3; no clear D. The V gene's germline CDR1 is LNHNV and CDR2 YYDKDF (reference sequence). V gave up 0 bases and J gave up 0 bases, with 9 bases separating them. The CDR3 totals 16 residues.

The CDR3 region has the DNA TGTGCCACCTCTTCCGGGGGAGGGGAGACCCAGTACTTC. This sequence encodes CATSSGGGETQYF. This sequence joins TRBV2 and TRBJ2-5; 7 bases fit TRBD2. V trimming: 10 bases; J trimming: 5 bases; junction bases outside the gene matches: 10. This CDR3 has 13 amino acids. Germline CDR1 SNHLY, CDR2 FYNNEI. Together with reference TRBV2 and TRBJ2-5, the CDR3 gives the full variable domain: EPEVTQTPSHQVTQMGQEVILRCVPISNHLYFYWYRQILGQKVEFLVSFYNNEISEKSEIFDDQFSVERPDGSNFTLKIRSTKLEDSAMYFCATSSGGGETQYFGPGTRLLVL.

The table lists this clone with a count of one. V and J are TRBV28 and TRBJ1-3, with a possible D match to TRBD1 (6 bases). Germline V gene sequence: CDR1 MDHEN, CDR2 SYDVKM. This CDR3 contains 15 residues. Trimming pared 5 bases from V and 4 bases from J, leaving 15 bases between. CDR3 loop: CASSAGQFSGNTIYF. The CDR3 nucleotides are TGTGCCAGCAGTGCCGGACAGTTCTCCGGAAACACCATATATTTT. Full variable domain (remainder filled in from reference TRBV28 and TRBJ1-3): DVKVTQSSRYLVKRTGEKVFLECVQDMDHENMFWYRQDPGLGLRLIYFSYDVKMKEKGDIPEGYSVSREKKERFSLILESASTNQTSMYLCASSAGQFSGNTIYFGEGSWLTVV.

The chain links TRBV18 to TRBJ2-7; TRBD1 might be the D (5 bases). Germline values: CDR1 KGHSH, CDR2 LQKENI. V gave up 3 bases and J gave up 3 bases, with 18 bases separating them. The CDR3 contains 16 residues. CDR3 protein: CASSPLEGAGVYEQYF. The DNA for the CDR3 is TGTGCCAGCTCACCGCTAGAAGGGGCAGGAGTCTACGAGCAGTACTTC.